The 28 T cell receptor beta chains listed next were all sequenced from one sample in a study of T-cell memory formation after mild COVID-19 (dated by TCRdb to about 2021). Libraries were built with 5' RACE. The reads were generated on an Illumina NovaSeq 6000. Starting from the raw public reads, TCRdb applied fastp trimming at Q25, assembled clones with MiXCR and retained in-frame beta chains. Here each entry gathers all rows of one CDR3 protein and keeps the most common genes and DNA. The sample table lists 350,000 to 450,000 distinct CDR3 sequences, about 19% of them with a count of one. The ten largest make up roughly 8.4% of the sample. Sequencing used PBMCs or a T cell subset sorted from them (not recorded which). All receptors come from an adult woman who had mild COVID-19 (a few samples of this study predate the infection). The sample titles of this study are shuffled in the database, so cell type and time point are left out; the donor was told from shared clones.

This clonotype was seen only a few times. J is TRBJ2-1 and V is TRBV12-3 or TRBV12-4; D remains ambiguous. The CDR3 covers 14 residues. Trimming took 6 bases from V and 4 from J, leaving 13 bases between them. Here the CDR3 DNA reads TGTGCCAGCAGCCTCGCCGCCGAATACAATGAGCAGTTCTTC. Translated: CASSLAAEYNEQFF.

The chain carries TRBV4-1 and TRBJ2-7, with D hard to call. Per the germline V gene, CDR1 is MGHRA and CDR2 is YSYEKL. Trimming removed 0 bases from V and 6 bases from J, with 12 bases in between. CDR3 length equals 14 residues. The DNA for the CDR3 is TGCGCCAGCAGCCAAGACGGGCCAACGGGCGAGCAGTACTTC. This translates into CASSQDGPTGEQYF.

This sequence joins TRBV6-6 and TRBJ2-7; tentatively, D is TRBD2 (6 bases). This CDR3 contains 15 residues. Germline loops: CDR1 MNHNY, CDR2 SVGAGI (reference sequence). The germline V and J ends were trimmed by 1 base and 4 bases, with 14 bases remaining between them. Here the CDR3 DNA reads TGTGCCAGCAGTTACTGGGGGGAGGAGCCTTACGAGCAGTACTTC. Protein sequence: CASSYWGEEPYEQYF.

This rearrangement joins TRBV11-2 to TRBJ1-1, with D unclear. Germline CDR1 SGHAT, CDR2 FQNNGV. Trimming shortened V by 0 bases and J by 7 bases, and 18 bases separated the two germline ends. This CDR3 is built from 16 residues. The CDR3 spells CASSLDPRAAGNEAFF. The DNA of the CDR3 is TGTGCCAGCAGCTTAGATCCTAGAGCCGCGGGTAATGAAGCTTTCTTT.

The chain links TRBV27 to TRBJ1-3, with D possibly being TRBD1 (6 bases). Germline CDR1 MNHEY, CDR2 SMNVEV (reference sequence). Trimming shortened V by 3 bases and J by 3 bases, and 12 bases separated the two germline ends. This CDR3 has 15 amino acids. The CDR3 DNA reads TGTGCCAGCAGTTTGGCAGGGGCGTTTGGAAACACCATATATTTT. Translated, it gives CASSLAGAFGNTIYF.

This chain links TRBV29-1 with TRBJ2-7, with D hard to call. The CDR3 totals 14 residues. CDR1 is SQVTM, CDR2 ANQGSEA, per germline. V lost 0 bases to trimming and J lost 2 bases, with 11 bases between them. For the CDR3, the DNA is TGCAGCGTTGAAGATCGAGAGGCTACCTACGAGCAGTACTTC. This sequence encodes CSVEDREATYEQYF.

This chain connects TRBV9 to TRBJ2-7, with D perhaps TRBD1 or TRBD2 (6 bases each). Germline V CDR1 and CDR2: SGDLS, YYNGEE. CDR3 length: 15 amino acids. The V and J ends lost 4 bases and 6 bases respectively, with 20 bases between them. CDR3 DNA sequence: TGTGCCAGCAGCCCTAGGGGGGAGGAGATGTTCGAGCAGTACTTC. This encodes CASSPRGEEMFEQYF.

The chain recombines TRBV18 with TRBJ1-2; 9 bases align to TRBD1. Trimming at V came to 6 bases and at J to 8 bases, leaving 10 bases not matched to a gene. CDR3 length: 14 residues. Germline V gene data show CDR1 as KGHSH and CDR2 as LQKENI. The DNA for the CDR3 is TGTGCCAGCTCCTCAGGACAGGGGCGCGGAGGCTACACCTTC. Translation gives CASSSGQGRGGYTF.

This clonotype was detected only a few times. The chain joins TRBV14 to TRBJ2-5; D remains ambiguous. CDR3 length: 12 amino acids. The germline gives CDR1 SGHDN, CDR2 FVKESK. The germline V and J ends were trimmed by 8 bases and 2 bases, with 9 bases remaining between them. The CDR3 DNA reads TGTGCCAGCCGCCGGGCTCAAGAGACCCAGTACTTC. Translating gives CASRRAQETQYF.

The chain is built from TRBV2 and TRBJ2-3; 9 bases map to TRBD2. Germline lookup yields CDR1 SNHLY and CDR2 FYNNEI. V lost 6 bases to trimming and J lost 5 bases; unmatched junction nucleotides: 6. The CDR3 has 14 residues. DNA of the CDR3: TGTGCCAGCAGCTTAGCGGGAGCGATAGATACGCAGTATTTT. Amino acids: CASSLAGAIDTQYF.

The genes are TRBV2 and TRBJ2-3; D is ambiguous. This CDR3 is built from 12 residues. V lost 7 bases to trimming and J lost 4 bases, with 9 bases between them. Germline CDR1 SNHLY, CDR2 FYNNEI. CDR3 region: CASKQEADTQYF. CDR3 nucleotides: TGTGCCAGCAAGCAAGAGGCAGATACGCAGTATTTT.

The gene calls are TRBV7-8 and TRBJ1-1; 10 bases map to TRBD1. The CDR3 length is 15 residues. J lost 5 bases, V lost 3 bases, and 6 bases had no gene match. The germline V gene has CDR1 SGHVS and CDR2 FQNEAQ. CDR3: CASSFPGQGWTEAFF. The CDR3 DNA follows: TGTGCCAGCAGCTTCCCGGGACAGGGGTGGACTGAAGCTTTCTTT.

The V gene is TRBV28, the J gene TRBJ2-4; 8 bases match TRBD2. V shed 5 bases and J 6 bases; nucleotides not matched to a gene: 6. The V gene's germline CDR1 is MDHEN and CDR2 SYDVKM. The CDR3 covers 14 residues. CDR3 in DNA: TGTGCCAGCAGTCCCCTTAGCGGGGTAAACATTCAGTACTTC. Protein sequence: CASSPLSGVNIQYF.

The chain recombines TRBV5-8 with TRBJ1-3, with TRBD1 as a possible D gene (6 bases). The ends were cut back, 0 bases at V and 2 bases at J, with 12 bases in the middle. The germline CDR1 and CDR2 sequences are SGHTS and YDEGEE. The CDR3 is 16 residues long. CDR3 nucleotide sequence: TGTGCCAGCAGCTTGGACCCCGGGGGCACTGGAAACACCATATATTTT. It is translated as CASSLDPGGTGNTIYF.

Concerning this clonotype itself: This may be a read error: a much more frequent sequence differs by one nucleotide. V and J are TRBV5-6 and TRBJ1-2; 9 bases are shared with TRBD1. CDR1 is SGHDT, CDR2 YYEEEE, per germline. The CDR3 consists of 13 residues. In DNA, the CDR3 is TGTGACAGCAGCTGGGACAGGGTTGGTGGCTACACCTTC. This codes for CDSSWDRVGGYTF. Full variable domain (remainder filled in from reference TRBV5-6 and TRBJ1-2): DAGVTQSPTHLIKTRGQQVTLRCSPKSGHDTVSWYQQALGQGPQFIFQYYEEEERQRGNFPDRFSGHQFPNYSSELNVNALLLGDSALYLCDSSWDRVGGYTFGSGTRLTVV.

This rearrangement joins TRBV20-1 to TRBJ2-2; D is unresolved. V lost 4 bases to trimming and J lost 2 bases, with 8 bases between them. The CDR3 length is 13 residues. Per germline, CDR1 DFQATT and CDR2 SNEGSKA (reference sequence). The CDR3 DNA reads TGCAGTGCTACTGCCCCTAACACCGGGGAGCTGTTTTTT. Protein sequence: CSATAPNTGELFF.

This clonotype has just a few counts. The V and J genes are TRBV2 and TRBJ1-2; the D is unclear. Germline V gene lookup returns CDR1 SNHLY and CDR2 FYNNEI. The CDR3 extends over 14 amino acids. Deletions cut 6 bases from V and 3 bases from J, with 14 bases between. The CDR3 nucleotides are TGTGCCAGCAGGGCCACCGGGTTCTACTATGGCTACACCTTC. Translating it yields CASRATGFYYGYTF.

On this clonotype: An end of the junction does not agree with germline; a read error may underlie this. The CDR3: CASSPIGHSSNEQYF. The CDR3 coding sequence is TGTGCCAGCTCACCAATAGGACATTCCTCCAACGAGCAGTACTTC. The gene calls are TRBV18 and TRBJ2-7; maybe TRBD1 (5 bases). The length of the CDR3 is 15 residues. The germline V gene has CDR1 KGHSH and CDR2 LQKENI.

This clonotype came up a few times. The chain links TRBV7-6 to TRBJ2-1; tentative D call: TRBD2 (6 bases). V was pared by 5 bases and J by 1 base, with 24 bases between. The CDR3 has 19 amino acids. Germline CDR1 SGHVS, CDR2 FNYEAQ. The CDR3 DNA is TGTGCCAGCAGCCCCCGAACCGGTGACCCGGAGGGGTCCTACAATGAGCAGTTCTTC. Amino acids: CASSPRTGDPEGSYNEQFF.

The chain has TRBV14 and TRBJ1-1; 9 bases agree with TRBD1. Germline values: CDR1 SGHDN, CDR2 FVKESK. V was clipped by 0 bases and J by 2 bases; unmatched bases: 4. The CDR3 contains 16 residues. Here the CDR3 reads CASSQDWGQGNTEAFF. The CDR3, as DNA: TGTGCCAGCAGCCAAGATTGGGGACAGGGAAACACTGAAGCTTTCTTT. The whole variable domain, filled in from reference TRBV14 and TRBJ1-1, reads EAGVTQFPSHSVIEKGQTVTLRCDPISGHDNLYWYRRVMGKEIKFLLHFVKESKQDESGMPNNRFLAERTGGTYSTLKVQPAELEDSGVYFCASSQDWGQGNTEAFFGQGTRLTVV.

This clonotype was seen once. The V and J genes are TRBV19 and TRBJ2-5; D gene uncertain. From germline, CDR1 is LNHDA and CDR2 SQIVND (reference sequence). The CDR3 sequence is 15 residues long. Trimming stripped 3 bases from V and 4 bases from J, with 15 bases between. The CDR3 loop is CASSMVGPSRETQYF. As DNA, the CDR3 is TGTGCCAGTAGTATGGTAGGGCCTAGTCGAGAGACCCAGTACTTC.

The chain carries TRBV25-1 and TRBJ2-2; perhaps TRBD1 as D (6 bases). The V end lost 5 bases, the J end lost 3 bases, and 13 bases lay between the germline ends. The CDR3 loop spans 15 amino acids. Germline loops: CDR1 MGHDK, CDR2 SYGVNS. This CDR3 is CASSSGGEHTGELFF. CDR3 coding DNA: TGTGCCAGCAGTTCTGGGGGCGAACACACCGGGGAGCTGTTTTTT.

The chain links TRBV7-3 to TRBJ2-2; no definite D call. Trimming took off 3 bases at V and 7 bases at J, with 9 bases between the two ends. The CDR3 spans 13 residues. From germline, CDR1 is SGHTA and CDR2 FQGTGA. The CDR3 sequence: CASSFGWGGELFF. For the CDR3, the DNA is TGTGCCAGCAGCTTCGGGTGGGGCGGGGAGCTGTTTTTT.

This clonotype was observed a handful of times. The CDR3 here is CASSRDPSGTIYNEQFF. DNA of the CDR3: TGTGCCAGCAGTCGCGATCCTAGCGGGACTATCTACAATGAGCAGTTCTTC. This chain connects TRBV6-2 or TRBV6-3 to TRBJ2-1, with 9 bases lining up with TRBD2. Germline-derived CDR1 and CDR2 are MNHEY and SVGEGT. Trimming at V came to 5 bases and at J to 3 bases, leaving 11 bases not matched to a gene. The CDR3 has 17 amino acids.

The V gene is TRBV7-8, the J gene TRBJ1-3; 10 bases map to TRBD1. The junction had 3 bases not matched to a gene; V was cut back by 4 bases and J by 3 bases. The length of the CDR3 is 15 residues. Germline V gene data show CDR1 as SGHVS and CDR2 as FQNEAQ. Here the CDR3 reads CASSSRTGGGNTIYF. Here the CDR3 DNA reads TGTGCCAGCAGCTCGCGGACAGGGGGTGGAAACACCATATATTTT.

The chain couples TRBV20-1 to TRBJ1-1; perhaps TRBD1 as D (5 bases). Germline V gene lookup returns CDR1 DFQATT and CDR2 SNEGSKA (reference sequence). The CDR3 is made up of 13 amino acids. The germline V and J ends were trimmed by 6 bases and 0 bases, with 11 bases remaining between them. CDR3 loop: CSAWGRVNTEAFF. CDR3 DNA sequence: TGCAGTGCCTGGGGCAGGGTGAACACTGAAGCTTTCTTT.

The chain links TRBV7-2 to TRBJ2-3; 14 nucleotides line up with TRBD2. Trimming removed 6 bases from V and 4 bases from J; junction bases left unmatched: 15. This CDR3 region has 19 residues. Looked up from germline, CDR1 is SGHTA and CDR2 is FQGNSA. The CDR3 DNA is TGTGCCAGCAGGATGGGGGGGACTAGCGGGAGTTGGAGGGCAGATACGCAGTATTTT. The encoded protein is CASRMGGTSGSWRADTQYF.

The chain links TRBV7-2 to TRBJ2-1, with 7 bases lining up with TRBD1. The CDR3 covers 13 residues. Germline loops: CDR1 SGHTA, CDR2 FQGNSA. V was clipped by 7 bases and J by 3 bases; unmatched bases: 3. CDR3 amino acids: CASKGQFYNEQFF. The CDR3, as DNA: TGTGCCAGCAAGGGACAGTTCTACAATGAGCAGTTCTTC.